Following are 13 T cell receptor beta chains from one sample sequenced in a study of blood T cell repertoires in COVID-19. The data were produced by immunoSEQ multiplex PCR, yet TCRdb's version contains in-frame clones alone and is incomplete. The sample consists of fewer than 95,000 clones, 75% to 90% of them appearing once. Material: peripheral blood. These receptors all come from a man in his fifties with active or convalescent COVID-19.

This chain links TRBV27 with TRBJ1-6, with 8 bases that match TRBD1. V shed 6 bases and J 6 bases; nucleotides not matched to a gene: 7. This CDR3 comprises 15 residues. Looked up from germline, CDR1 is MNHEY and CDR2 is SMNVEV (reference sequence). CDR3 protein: CASRAGTGLNSPLHF. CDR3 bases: TGTGCCAGCAGAGCCGGGACAGGACTTAATTCACCCCTCCACTTT.

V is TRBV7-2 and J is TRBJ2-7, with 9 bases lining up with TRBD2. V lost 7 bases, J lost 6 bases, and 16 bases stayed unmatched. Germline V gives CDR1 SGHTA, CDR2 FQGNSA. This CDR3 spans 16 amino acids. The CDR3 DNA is TGTGCCAGCACCCCCATACTTGGTAGCGGGAGTTTCGAGCAGTACTTC. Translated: CASTPILGSGSFEQYF.

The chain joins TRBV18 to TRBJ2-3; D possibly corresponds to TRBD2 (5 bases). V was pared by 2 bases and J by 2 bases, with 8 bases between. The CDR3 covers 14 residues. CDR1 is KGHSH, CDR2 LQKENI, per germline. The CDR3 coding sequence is TGTGCCAGCTCACCATCACTAGACACAGATACGCAGTATTTT. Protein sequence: CASSPSLDTDTQYF.

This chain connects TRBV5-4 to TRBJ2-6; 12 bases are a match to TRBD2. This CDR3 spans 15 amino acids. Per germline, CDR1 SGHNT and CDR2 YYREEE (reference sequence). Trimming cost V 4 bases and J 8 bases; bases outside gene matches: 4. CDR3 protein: CASSRGTSGSNVLTF. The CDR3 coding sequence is TGTGCCAGCAGCCGGGGGACTAGCGGGTCCAACGTCCTGACTTTC.

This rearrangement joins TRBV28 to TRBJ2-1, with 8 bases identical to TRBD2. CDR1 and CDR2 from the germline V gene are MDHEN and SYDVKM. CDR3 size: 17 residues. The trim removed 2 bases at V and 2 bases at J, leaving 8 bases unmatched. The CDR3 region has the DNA TGTGCCAGCAGTTTAGAGTCTGGACTAGCTACCTACAATGAGCAGTTCTTC. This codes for CASSLESGLATYNEQFF. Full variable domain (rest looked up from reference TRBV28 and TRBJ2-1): DVKVTQSSRYLVKRTGEKVFLECVQDMDHENMFWYRQDPGLGLRLIYFSYDVKMKEKGDIPEGYSVSREKKERFSLILESASTNQTSMYLCASSLESGLATYNEQFFGPGTRLTVL.

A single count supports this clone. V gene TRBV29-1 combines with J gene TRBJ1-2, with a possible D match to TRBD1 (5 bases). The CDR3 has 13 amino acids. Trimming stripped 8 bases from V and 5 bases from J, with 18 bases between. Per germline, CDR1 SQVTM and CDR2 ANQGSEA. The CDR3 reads CSLYSGDGYGYTF. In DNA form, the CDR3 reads TGCAGCCTTTATTCGGGGGACGGATATGGCTACACCTTC.

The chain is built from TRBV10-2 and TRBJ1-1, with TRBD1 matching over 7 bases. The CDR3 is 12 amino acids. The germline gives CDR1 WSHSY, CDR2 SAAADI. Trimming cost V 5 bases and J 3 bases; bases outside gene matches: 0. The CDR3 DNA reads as TGCGCCAGCAGTACAGGGGACACTGAAGCTTTCTTT. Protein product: CASSTGDTEAFF.

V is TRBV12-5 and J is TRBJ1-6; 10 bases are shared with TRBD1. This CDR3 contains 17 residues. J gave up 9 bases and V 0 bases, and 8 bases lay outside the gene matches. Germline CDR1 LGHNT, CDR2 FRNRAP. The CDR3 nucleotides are TGTGCTAGTGGTTTGGTTTTGACAGGGGGCGTTGGTTCACCCCTCCACTTT. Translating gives CASGLVLTGGVGSPLHF. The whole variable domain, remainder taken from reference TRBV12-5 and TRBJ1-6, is DARVTQTPRHKVTEMGQEVTMRCQPILGHNTVFWYRQTMMQGLELLAYFRNRAPLDDSGMPKDRFSAEMPDATLATLKIQPSEPRDSAVYFCASGLVLTGGVGSPLHFGNGTRLTVT.

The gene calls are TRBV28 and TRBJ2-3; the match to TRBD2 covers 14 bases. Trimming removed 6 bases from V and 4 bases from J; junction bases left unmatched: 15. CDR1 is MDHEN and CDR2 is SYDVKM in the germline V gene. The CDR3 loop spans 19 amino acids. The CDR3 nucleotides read TGTGCCAGCAGGCTACGATCCGGGACTAGCGGGAGTCGGGCAGATACGCAGTATTTT. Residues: CASRLRSGTSGSRADTQYF.

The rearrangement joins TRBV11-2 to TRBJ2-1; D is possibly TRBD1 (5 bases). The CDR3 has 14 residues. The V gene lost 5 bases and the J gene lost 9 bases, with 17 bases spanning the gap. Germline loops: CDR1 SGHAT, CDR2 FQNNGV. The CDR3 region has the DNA TGTGCCAGCAGCCCGGTGGGCAGGGTTCGTGAGCAGTTCTTC. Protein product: CASSPVGRVREQFF.

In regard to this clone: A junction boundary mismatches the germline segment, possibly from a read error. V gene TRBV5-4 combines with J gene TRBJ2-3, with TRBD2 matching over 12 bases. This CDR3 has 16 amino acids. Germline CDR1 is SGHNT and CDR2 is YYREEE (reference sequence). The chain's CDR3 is CASSSPTSGSRDTQYF. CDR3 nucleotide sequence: TGTGCCAGCAGCTCCCCGACTAGCGGGAGCAGAGATACGCAGTATTTT.

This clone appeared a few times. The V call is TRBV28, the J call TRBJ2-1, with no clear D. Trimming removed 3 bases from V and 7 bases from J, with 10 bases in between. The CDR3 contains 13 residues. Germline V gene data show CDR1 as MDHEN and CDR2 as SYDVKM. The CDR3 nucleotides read TGTGCCAGCAGTTTGAGAGCCCGGAATGAGCAGTTCTTC. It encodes CASSLRARNEQFF. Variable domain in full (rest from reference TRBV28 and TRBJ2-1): DVKVTQSSRYLVKRTGEKVFLECVQDMDHENMFWYRQDPGLGLRLIYFSYDVKMKEKGDIPEGYSVSREKKERFSLILESASTNQTSMYLCASSLRARNEQFFGPGTRLTVL.

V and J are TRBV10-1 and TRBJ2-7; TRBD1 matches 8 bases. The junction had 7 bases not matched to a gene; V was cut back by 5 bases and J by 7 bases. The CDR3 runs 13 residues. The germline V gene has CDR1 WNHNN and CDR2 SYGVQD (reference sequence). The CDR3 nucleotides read TGCGCCAGCAGTTTGCAGGGGGCCGAGGAGCAGTACTTC. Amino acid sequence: CASSLQGAEEQYF.